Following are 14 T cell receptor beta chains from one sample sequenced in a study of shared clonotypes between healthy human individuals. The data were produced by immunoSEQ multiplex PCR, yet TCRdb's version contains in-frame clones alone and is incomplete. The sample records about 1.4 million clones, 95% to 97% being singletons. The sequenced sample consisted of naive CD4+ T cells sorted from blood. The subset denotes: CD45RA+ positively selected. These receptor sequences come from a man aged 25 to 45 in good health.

The CDR3 loop is CASSLRPSGLPTKQYF. The CDR3 DNA follows: TGTGCCAGCAGCTTACGTCCTAGCGGTTTACCTACGAAGCAGTACTTC. The V and J genes are TRBV11-2 and TRBJ2-7; TRBD2 matches at 7 bases. V lost 2 bases, J lost 8 bases, and 15 bases stayed unmatched. The V gene's germline CDR1 is SGHAT and CDR2 FQNNGV. The length of the CDR3 is 16 residues.

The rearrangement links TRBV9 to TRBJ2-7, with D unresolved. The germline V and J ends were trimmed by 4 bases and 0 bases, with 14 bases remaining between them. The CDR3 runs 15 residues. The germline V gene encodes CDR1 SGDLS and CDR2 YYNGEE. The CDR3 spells CASSPQDTYSYEQYF. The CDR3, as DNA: TGTGCCAGCAGCCCCCAAGACACCTACTCCTACGAGCAGTACTTC.

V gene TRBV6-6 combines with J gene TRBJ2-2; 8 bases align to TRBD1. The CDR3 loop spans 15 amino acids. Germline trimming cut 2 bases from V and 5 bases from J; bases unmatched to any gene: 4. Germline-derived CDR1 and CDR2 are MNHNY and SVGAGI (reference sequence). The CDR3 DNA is TGTGCCAGCAGTTACCATCAGGGGGCGACCGGGGAGCTGTTTTTT. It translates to CASSYHQGATGELFF.

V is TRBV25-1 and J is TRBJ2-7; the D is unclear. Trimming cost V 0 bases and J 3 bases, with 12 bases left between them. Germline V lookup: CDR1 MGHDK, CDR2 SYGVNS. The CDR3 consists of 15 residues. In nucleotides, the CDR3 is TGTGCCAGCAGTGAATACGGAAGTTCGGACTACGAGCAGTACTTC. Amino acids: CASSEYGSSDYEQYF.

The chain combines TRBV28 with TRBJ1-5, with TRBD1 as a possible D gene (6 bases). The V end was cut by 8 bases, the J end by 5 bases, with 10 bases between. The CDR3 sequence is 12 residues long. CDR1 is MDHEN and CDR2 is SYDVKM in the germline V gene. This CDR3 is CASRDIYQPQHF. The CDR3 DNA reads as TGTGCCAGCCGGGACATATATCAGCCCCAGCATTTT.

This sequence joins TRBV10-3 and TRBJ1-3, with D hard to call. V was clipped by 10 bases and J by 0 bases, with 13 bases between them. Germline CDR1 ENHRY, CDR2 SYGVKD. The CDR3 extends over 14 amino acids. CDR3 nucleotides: TGTGCCACCTTGCACCTTACCTCTGGAAACACCATATATTTT. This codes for CATLHLTSGNTIYF.

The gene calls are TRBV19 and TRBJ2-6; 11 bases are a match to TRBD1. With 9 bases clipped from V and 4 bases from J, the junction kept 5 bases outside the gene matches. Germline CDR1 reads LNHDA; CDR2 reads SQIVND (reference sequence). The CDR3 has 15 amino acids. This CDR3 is CASWDRGSGANVLTF. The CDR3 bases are TGTGCCAGCTGGGACAGGGGGTCCGGGGCCAACGTCCTGACTTTC.

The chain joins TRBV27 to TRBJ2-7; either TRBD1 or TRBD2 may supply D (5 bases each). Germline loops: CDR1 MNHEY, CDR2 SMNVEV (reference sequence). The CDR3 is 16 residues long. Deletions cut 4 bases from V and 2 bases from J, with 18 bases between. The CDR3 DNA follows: TGTGCCAGCAGTTCCCCCCACGGGACGGCAACCTACGAGCAGTACTTC. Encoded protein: CASSSPHGTATYEQYF.

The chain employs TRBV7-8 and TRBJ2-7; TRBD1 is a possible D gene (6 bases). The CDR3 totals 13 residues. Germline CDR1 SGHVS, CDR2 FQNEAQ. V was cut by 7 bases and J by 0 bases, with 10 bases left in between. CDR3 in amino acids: CASTWTVSYEQYF. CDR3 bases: TGTGCCAGCACATGGACAGTCTCCTACGAGCAGTACTTC.

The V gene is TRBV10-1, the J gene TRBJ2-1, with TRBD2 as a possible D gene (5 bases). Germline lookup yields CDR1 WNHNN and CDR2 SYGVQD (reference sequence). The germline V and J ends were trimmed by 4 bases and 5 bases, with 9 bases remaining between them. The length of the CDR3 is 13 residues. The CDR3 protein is CASSAVGDNEQFF. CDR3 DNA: TGCGCCAGCAGTGCAGTCGGGGACAATGAGCAGTTCTTC.

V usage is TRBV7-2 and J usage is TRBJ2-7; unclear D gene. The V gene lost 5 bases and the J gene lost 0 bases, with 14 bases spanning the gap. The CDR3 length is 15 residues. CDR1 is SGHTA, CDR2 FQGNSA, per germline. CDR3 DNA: TGTGCCAGCAGCCCTCGGGCAGTGGCCTCCTACGAGCAGTACTTC. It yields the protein CASSPRAVASYEQYF.

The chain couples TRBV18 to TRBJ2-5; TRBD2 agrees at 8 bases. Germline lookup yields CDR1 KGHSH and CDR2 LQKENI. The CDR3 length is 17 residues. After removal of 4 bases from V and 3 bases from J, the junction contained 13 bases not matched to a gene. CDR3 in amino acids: CASSLWTSSSREETQYF. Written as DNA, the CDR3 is TGTGCCAGCTCACTCTGGACTAGCTCGTCTCGGGAAGAGACCCAGTACTTC.

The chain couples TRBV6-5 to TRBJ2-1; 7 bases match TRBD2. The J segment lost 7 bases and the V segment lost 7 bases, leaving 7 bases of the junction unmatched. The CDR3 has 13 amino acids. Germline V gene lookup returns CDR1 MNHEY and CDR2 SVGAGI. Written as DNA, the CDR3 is TGTGCCAGCACCGGGGGGAGCACAAATGAGCAGTTCTTC. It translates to CASTGGSTNEQFF.

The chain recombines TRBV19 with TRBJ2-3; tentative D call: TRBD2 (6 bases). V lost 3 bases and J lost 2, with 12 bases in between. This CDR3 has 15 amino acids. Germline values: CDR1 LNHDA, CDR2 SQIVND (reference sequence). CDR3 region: CASSIGGGDTDTQYF. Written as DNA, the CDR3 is TGTGCCAGTAGTATTGGAGGAGGGGACACAGATACGCAGTATTTT.